Shown below are 6 T cell receptor beta chains from a single sample sequenced in a study of human T cells and chemical hapten exposure. TCRdb analysed the RACE reads with MiXCR anew, one entry per CDR3 protein. Counted here are nearly 85,000 distinct CDR3 sequences, around 10% occurring once; the ten biggest clones make up roughly 1.6%. Time point indicated: patch test 2, 6 weeks after DPC sensitization. The treatment here: therapeutic diphenylcyclopropenone sensitization with weekly scalp DPC. The sample here was whole blood, taken in connection with sensitization to the hapten diphenylcyclopropenone (DPC). The receptors derive from a man in his late teens or twenties with alopecia areata. Some clones in this sample may be carry-over from other donors' samples.

This clonotype showed up many times. The V call is TRBV10-1, the J call TRBJ1-1, with 9 positions matching TRBD1. This CDR3 contains 13 residues. V shed 5 bases, J shed 6 bases, and the junction held 4 bases outside the gene matches. Looked up from germline, CDR1 is WNHNN and CDR2 is SYGVQD (reference sequence). The CDR3 reads CASSTGQGSEAFF. Here the CDR3 DNA reads TGCGCCAGCAGTACGGGACAGGGCTCTGAAGCTTTCTTT.

This clonotype was observed a few times. The CDR3 is CSARGLRSSYNEQFF. CDR3 nucleotide sequence: TGCAGTGCTAGAGGTCTGCGGAGCTCCTACAATGAGCAGTTCTTC. V is TRBV20-1 and J is TRBJ2-1; D ambiguous. V lost 1 base, J lost 0 bases, and 10 bases lay in between. The CDR3 length is 15 residues. Germline V gives CDR1 DFQATT, CDR2 SNEGSKA (reference sequence).

This clonotype was detected only a few times. V and J are TRBV25-1 and TRBJ2-6; no clear D gene. This CDR3 comprises 16 residues. V dropped 2 bases and J dropped 0 bases, with 8 bases sitting between them. Germline V gene lookup returns CDR1 MGHDK and CDR2 SYGVNS. In nucleotides, the CDR3 is TGTGCCAGCAGTGAAGGGAAAAGCTCTGGGGCCAACGTCCTGACTTTC. Translating gives CASSEGKSSGANVLTF.

This clonotype was picked up many times. The rearrangement joins TRBV20-1 to TRBJ1-5; 9 bases match TRBD1. Per the germline V gene, CDR1 is DFQATT and CDR2 is SNEGSKA (reference sequence). The ends lost 6 bases at V and 6 bases at J; junction bases unmatched: 6. This CDR3 spans 13 amino acids. The CDR3 here is CSASDRGGQPQHF. The CDR3 region has the DNA TGCAGTGCCTCCGACAGGGGGGGTCAGCCCCAGCATTTT.

The DNA for the CDR3 is TGTGCCAGCGGCCCCGGCCTCAGGACTCTCCCCTACGAGCAGTACTTC. As protein: CASGPGLRTLPYEQYF. V and J are TRBV12-3 or TRBV12-4 and TRBJ2-7, with TRBD2 as a possible D gene (5 bases). Trimming removed 8 bases at V and 2 bases at J, with 22 bases between. CDR3 size: 16 residues.

The sample holds a few counts of this clonotype. The chain couples TRBV12-3 or TRBV12-4 to TRBJ1-3, with no clear D. Deletions cut 6 bases from V and 0 bases from J, with 12 bases between. The CDR3 spans 15 residues. For the CDR3, the DNA is TGTGCCAGCAGCACCGTGTCTGGCTCTGGAAACACCATATATTTT. Its translation: CASSTVSGSGNTIYF.